A single sample gave rise to the 7 T cell receptor beta chains below, sequenced in a study of CXCR3 chemokines and chemotherapy response in bladder cancer. A single record per CDR3 protein comes from TCRdb applying MiXCR to the PCR reads. The sample comprises 2,500 to 3,500 distinct CDR3 sequences, over 8.5% of which are singletons, and around 40% rests with the top ten. Sampling was carried out from a patient whose treatment included neoadjuvant chemotherapy. These receptors originate from a human donor with bladder cancer that responded to neoadjuvant chemotherapy.

Ten or more counts support this clonotype. The J gene is TRBJ1-2, the V gene TRBV7-9; 8 nucleotides match TRBD1. The CDR3 has 16 amino acids. Germline CDR1 and CDR2: SEHNR and FQNEAQ (reference sequence). After removal of 3 bases from V and 4 bases from J, the junction contained 10 bases not matched to a gene. The CDR3: CASSFFLPGGGYGYTF. The DNA for the CDR3 is TGTGCCAGCAGCTTTTTTCTGCCAGGGGGCGGCTATGGCTACACCTTC. Combining the CDR3 with reference TRBV7-9 and TRBJ1-2 gives the whole variable domain DTGVSQNPRHKITKRGQNVTFRCDPISEHNRLYWYRQTLGQGPEFLTYFQNEAQLEKSRLLSDRFSAERPKGSFSTLEIQRTEQGDSAMYLCASSFFLPGGGYGYTFGSGTRLTVV.

This clonotype is labeled as medium-sized. This rearrangement joins TRBV10-3 to TRBJ2-4; a possible D gene is TRBD2 (6 bases). CDR3 length: 17 residues. Trimming pared 3 bases from V and 0 bases from J, leaving 15 bases between. The V gene's germline CDR1 is ENHRY and CDR2 SYGVKD. The CDR3 coding sequence is TGTGCCATCAGTGAAAAAATTAGCGGACTAGCCAAAAACATTCAGTACTTC. Translating gives CAISEKISGLAKNIQYF.

This clonotype was detected ten times or more. This sequence joins TRBV18 and TRBJ2-5, with D possibly TRBD1 on 5 matching bases. V was trimmed by 3 bases and J by 1 base, leaving 12 bases between them. CDR1 is KGHSH, CDR2 LQKENI, per germline. The CDR3 totals 15 residues. The CDR3: CASSPKKTVQETQYF. The CDR3 DNA reads as TGTGCCAGCTCACCGAAAAAGACAGTCCAAGAGACCCAGTACTTC.

This clonotype was found once. A single base is all that separates this from a far larger clone, so a read error is likely. The chain couples TRBV6-6 to TRBJ2-7, with TRBD1 matching over 7 bases. Per the germline V gene, CDR1 is MNHNY and CDR2 is SVGAGI (reference sequence). CDR3 length: 16 amino acids. The V and J ends lost 1 base and 7 bases, in that order; junction bases with no gene match: 13. The CDR3 DNA sequence: TGTGCCAGCAGTTACTACCGACAGGGAGAACGCAATGAGCAGTACTTC. This codes for CASSYYRQGERNEQYF.

This clonotype appeared many times. This chain connects TRBV12-5 to TRBJ2-2; a weak D match, TRBD1 (5 bases). The CDR3 length is 14 residues. Germline V gene lookup returns CDR1 LGHNT and CDR2 FRNRAP. V lost 8 bases and J lost 0, with 10 bases in between. CDR3 loop: CASQAGPNTGELFF. CDR3 nucleotide sequence: TGTGCTAGTCAGGCAGGGCCGAACACCGGGGAGCTGTTTTTT.

Worth noting for this clonotype: One end of the junction varies from germline; a read error may be responsible. The genes are TRBV12-3 or TRBV12-4 and TRBJ2-7; the D call may be TRBD1 or TRBD2 (5 bases each). The CDR3 length is 17 residues. CDR3 sequence (DNA): TGTGCCAGCAGCCCGGGACGGTACTCCGAAATTACCTACGAGCAGCACTTC. Translated: CASSPGRYSEITYEQHF.

This clonotype was seen a handful of times. One base separates it from a far larger clone, so it is likely a read error. This chain's CDR3 is CASRRRDYEQYF. CDR3 in DNA: TGTGCCAGCCGGCGGAGGGACTATGAGCAGTACTTC. The rearrangement joins TRBV6-1 to TRBJ2-7; 7 bases are shared with TRBD2. CDR1 is MNHNS and CDR2 is SASEGT in the germline V gene. This CDR3 spans 12 amino acids. Germline trimming cut 8 bases from V and 7 bases from J; bases unmatched to any gene: 8.